These 22 T cell receptor beta chains were sequenced from one sample in a study of circulating CD8 cells and anti-PD-1 response in melanoma. The QIAseq Immune Repertoire TCR panel built the libraries from roughly 16 ng of total RNA. TCRdb ran MiXCR on the reads and lists one entry per CDR3 protein. This repertoire shows 280 or so distinct CDR3 sequences, roughly 5.7% found once; its top ten account for about two fifths. Live CD3+CD8+TCRalphabeta+ cells were sorted into four subsets by PD-1 and/or TIGIT. The sequencing here drew on CD8+ T cells from PBMCs, taken at baseline or after one month of anti-PD-1 therapy (not recorded which). The receptors were gathered from a human donor with melanoma.

This clonotype is labeled hyperexpanded. V is TRBV2 and J is TRBJ2-7; D is uncertain. CDR1 SNHLY and CDR2 FYNNEI come from the germline V gene. The CDR3 is 17 residues long. V was cut by 5 bases and J by 2 bases, with 22 bases left in between. CDR3 residues: CASSTPASQMITYEQYF. Here the CDR3 DNA reads TGTGCCAGCAGTACCCCAGCGAGTCAGATGATTACCTACGAGCAGTACTTC.

By sample share, this clonotype is medium-sized (0.01 to 0.1%). The rearrangement uses TRBV12-3 or TRBV12-4 and TRBJ1-5, with 11 positions matching TRBD1. CDR3 length: 18 residues. The junction had 13 bases not matched to a gene; V was cut back by 7 bases and J by 2 bases. CDR3 nucleotides: TGTGCCAGCACCTCGGGGACAGGGGGAGCTCGGGGCAATCAGCCCCAGCATTTT. Translating it yields CASTSGTGGARGNQPQHF.

Judged by abundance, this clonotype is large (0.1 to 1%). The DNA for the CDR3 is TGTGCCAGCTCACCATCAGGACTAAAGAATGAGCAGTTCTTC. Residues: CASSPSGLKNEQFF. The J gene is TRBJ2-1, the V gene TRBV18, with a tentative D call TRBD2 (6 bases). V lost 2 bases and J lost 7, with 12 bases in between. Germline CDR1 reads KGHSH; CDR2 reads LQKENI. This CDR3 contains 14 residues.

This clonotype counts as large (0.1 to 1%). The chain links TRBV14 to TRBJ2-5, with 12 nucleotides matching TRBD2. With V trimmed by 5 bases and J by 6 bases, 7 bases remained unmatched. The CDR3 contains 15 residues. CDR1 is SGHDN, CDR2 FVKESK, per germline. The CDR3 sequence is CASSLLAGGTKTQYF. The CDR3 nucleotides read TGTGCCAGCAGCTTACTAGCGGGGGGTACGAAGACCCAGTACTTC.

This clonotype qualifies as large. The J gene is TRBJ2-1, the V gene TRBV7-2; D gene uncertain. The CDR3 has 11 amino acids. V gave up 6 bases and J gave up 8 bases, with 8 bases separating them. Germline loops: CDR1 SGHTA, CDR2 FQGNSA. The CDR3 loop reads CASRIMDEQFF. DNA for the CDR3: TGTGCCAGCAGGATAATGGATGAGCAGTTCTTC. Drawing the rest from reference TRBV7-2 and TRBJ2-1, the complete variable domain is GAGVSQSPSNKVTEKGKDVELRCDPISGHTALYWYRQSLGQGLEFLIYFQGNSAPDKSGLPSDRFSAERTGGSVSTLTIQRTQQEDSAVYLCASRIMDEQFFGPGTRLTVL.

This clonotype is large within its sample. This chain connects TRBV14 to TRBJ2-1; weak D call: TRBD1 (6 bases). The CDR3 sequence is 16 residues long. Looked up from germline, CDR1 is SGHDN and CDR2 is FVKESK. Trimming left V 0 bases short and J 7 bases short, with 16 bases between. The CDR3 sequence: CASSQEYQGISNEQFF. In DNA, the CDR3 is TGTGCCAGCAGCCAAGAATACCAGGGGATCTCAAATGAGCAGTTCTTC.

By sample fraction, this clonotype is hyperexpanded. The V gene is TRBV28, the J gene TRBJ2-2; 8 positions agree with TRBD1. The CDR3 totals 17 residues. CDR1 and CDR2 (germline): MDHEN, SYDVKM. The junction had 13 bases not matched to a gene; V was cut back by 6 bases and J by 4 bases. The CDR3 sequence: CASSGWADRVTTGELFF. As DNA, the CDR3 is TGTGCCAGCAGCGGTTGGGCGGACAGGGTGACCACCGGGGAGCTGTTTTTT.

By sample share, this clonotype is medium-sized (0.01 to 0.1%). The chain carries TRBV20-1 and TRBJ2-2, with D uncertain. Germline assignment: CDR1 DFQATT and CDR2 SNEGSKA (reference sequence). The CDR3 spans 15 residues. V was shortened by 0 bases and J by 1 base, with 9 bases between the two germline ends. The DNA for the CDR3 is TGCAGTGCTAGAGATCGGACCCAGAACACCGGGGAGCTGTTTTTT. This gives the protein CSARDRTQNTGELFF.

This clonotype is labeled as large. V and J are TRBV29-1 and TRBJ2-1, with D unclear. V lost 5 bases and J 3 bases, leaving 14 bases between the germline ends. The CDR3 length is 14 residues. Per the germline V gene, CDR1 is SQVTM and CDR2 is ANQGSEA. In nucleotides, the CDR3 is TGCAGCGTTACGGTCCCTCCCAGCTACAATGAGCAGTTCTTC. Protein sequence: CSVTVPPSYNEQFF.

This clonotype is labeled as large. The chain joins TRBV12-3 or TRBV12-4 to TRBJ2-1; TRBD2 aligns across 11 bases. The CDR3 loop spans 16 amino acids. Trimming at V came to 3 bases and at J to 3 bases, leaving 4 bases not matched to a gene. CDR3 DNA: TGTGCCAGCAGTTTTGGACTAGCGGGCGGCTACAATGAGCAGTTCTTC. Translating it yields CASSFGLAGGYNEQFF.

Relative to its sample, this clonotype is large. The gene calls are TRBV4-1 and TRBJ2-1; 7 bases agree with TRBD2. The CDR3 runs to 14 residues. The V gene end was trimmed by 0 bases and the J gene end by 4 bases; junction bases not matched to a gene: 0. CDR1 and CDR2 from the germline V gene are MGHRA and YSYEKL. The DNA for the CDR3 is TGCGCCAGCAGCCAAGAAGCGGGGTACAATGAGCAGTTCTTC. Translated: CASSQEAGYNEQFF.

By frequency in the sample, this clonotype is large. This chain's CDR3 is CSVDYADIQYF. CDR3 bases: TGCAGCGTTGATTACGCAGACATTCAGTACTTC. The chain employs TRBV29-1 and TRBJ2-4; D is unclear. CDR3 length equals 11 residues. Trimming shortened V by 3 bases and J by 8 bases, and 8 bases separated the two germline ends. Germline V gene data show CDR1 as SQVTM and CDR2 as ANQGSEA.

As to this clonotype: The CDR3 end shows no conserved phenylalanine or tryptophan, and so a read error is likely. The chain employs TRBV19 and TRBJ2-7, with no clear D. This CDR3 region has 12 residues. V lost 3 bases and J lost 5, with 8 bases in between. CDR1 and CDR2 from the germline V gene are LNHDA and SQIVND (reference sequence). CDR3 region: CASSIGWDEQYL. CDR3 DNA: TGTGCCAGTAGTATCGGGTGGGACGAGCAGTACCTC.

In this sample, this clonotype is large. This rearrangement joins TRBV18 to TRBJ2-7; D is unresolved. CDR3 length: 15 residues. Per the germline V gene, CDR1 is KGHSH and CDR2 is LQKENI. Trimming removed 0 bases from V and 3 bases from J, with 12 bases in between. The CDR3 region has the DNA TGTGCCAGCTCACCACCGCTGAAGGAGAACTACGAGCAGTACTTC. Translating gives CASSPPLKENYEQYF.

By share, this clonotype ranks as large. The CDR3 loop reads CSVGGGETQYF. The CDR3 DNA sequence: TGCAGCGTTGGTGGTGGGGAGACCCAGTACTTC. The chain carries TRBV29-1 and TRBJ2-5; D remains ambiguous. V shed 4 bases and J shed 5 bases, with 8 bases lying between them. The CDR3 is 11 residues long. Per germline, CDR1 SQVTM and CDR2 ANQGSEA.

By share, this clonotype ranks as large. The chain has TRBV11-2 and TRBJ2-5, with D tentatively TRBD2 (6 bases). The CDR3 consists of 15 residues. Germline CDR1 SGHAT, CDR2 FQNNGV. The V end lost 2 bases, the J end lost 2 bases, and 12 bases lay between the germline ends. The CDR3 DNA is TGTGCCAGCAGCTTATTTGGTAGCGGACAAGAGACCCAGTACTTC. It codes for CASSLFGSGQETQYF.

This clonotype is large by share. The genes are TRBV9 and TRBJ2-4; weak D call: TRBD2 (6 bases). The CDR3 length is 13 residues. V shed 3 bases and J shed 6 bases, with 10 bases lying between them. Germline V lookup: CDR1 SGDLS, CDR2 YYNGEE. The CDR3 DNA reads as TGTGCCAGCAGCGAGGGACTCACAAACATTCAGTACTTC. As protein: CASSEGLTNIQYF. Variable domain in full (rest from reference TRBV9 and TRBJ2-4): DSGVTQTPKHLITATGQRVTLRCSPRSGDLSVYWYQQSLDQGLQFLIQYYNGEERAKGNILERFSAQQFPDLHSELNLSSLELGDSALYFCASSEGLTNIQYFGAGTRLSVL.

This clonotype was picked up a small number of times. One base away lies a much larger clone, so this may be a sequencing read error. This chain uses TRBV23-1 with TRBJ2-1; no clear D gene. TRBV23-1 qualifies as an ORF whose function is uncertain. This CDR3 has 12 residues. Written as DNA, the CDR3 is TGCGCCAGCAGTCGACAACCCAATGAGCTGTTCTTC. Amino acids: CASSRQPNELFF.

This clonotype has just a few counts. This may be a read error, as it is one base from a much larger clone. The J gene is TRBJ2-2, the V gene TRBV29-1; D is ambiguous. The V gene's germline CDR1 is SQVTM and CDR2 ANQGSEA. This CDR3 contains 13 residues. CDR3 bases: TGCAGCATTGAAGACGGAAACACCGGGGAGCTGTTTTTT. It codes for CSIEDGNTGELFF.

This clonotype is classed as medium-sized (0.01 to 0.1%). Sequence at one end of the junction differs from germline and may be a read error. V is TRBV20-1 and J is TRBJ2-1, with D tentatively TRBD2 (5 bases). Germline-derived CDR1 and CDR2 are DFQATT and SNEGSKA (reference sequence). This CDR3 has 14 residues. The CDR3 is CSARSFGLLNEQSF. Written as DNA, the CDR3 is TGCAGTGCTAGATCCTTCGGACTCCTCAATGAGCAGTCCTTC.

The V call is TRBV28, the J call TRBJ1-2; no definite D call. The CDR3 loop spans 18 amino acids. V was cut by 6 bases and J by 5 bases, with 28 bases left in between. Germline V gene lookup returns CDR1 MDHEN and CDR2 SYDVKM. CDR3 DNA sequence: TGTGCCAGCAGGCCTCTTCTTTTCGGAGGGTATGGGGTGTATGGCTACACCTTC. As protein: CASRPLLFGGYGVYGYTF.

This clonotype is large by share. The genes are TRBV2 and TRBJ2-1; D remains unclear. The CDR3 spans 14 residues. The germline gives CDR1 SNHLY, CDR2 FYNNEI. Trimming took off 3 bases at V and 7 bases at J, with 13 bases between the two ends. The CDR3 DNA reads as TGTGCCAGCAGTGAGTCTACCAGGTCGAATGAGCAGTTCTTC. This gives the protein CASSESTRSNEQFF.